Listed below are T cell receptor beta chains from one sample, sequenced in a study of CD8+ T cells in alopecia areata. Some clones are missing from TCRdb's copy, which holds only in-frame ones; the method was immunoSEQ multiplex PCR. The profile covers about 150,000 clones, with roughly three fifths appearing a single time and 6.4% taken by the ten largest. The sample was CD4+ T cells sorted from blood, taken at week 0. The receptors were gathered from a human donor with alopecia areata. CDR3s include the opening cysteine and the closing phenylalanine or tryptophan. The order of the fields is clone size, J gene, V gene, CDR3 protein. A clone size is listed for some rows: how often the clone was seen (once, few, many), or a class if it is expanded.

- TRBJ1-2 TRBV7-3 CASSGGQAYGYTF
few TRBJ1-6 TRBV7-9 CASSRYPSRADRGVPALHF
- TRBJ2-3 TRBV2 CASSVDRDTQYF
- TRBJ1-6 TRBV6-5 CASSYSGRQNSPLHF
- TRBJ1-6 TRBV6-1 CASTVPGQGRWALHF
few TRBJ1-6 TRBV9 CASSVGQTPLHF
- TRBJ1-2 TRBV5-4 CASSRTDGYGYTF
few TRBJ1-5 TRBV11-3 CASSSSGGFSNQPQHF
- TRBJ2-5 TRBV2 CASSGPSGFQETQYF
- TRBJ1-2 TRBV4-3 CASSQESNIANYGYTF
- TRBJ2-3 TRBV9 CASTPDTDTQYF
- TRBJ1-2 TRBV19 CATGQVNNYGYTF
- TRBJ1-6 TRBV7-2 CASSLVFTGYNSPLHF
few TRBJ2-5 TRBV25-1 CASSDTGTGQETQYF
- TRBJ1-2 TRBV30 CAWTLQGDGYTF
- TRBJ1-5 TRBV14 CASSQVPSADQPQHF
- TRBJ2-6 TRBV7-2 CASSLDGGLFSGANVLTF
- TRBJ1-1 TRBV27 CASSFRANTEAFF
once TRBJ1-1 TRBV25-1 CASSAGVKNTEAFF
- TRBJ1-3 TRBV7-6 CAKAGIIPGNTIYF